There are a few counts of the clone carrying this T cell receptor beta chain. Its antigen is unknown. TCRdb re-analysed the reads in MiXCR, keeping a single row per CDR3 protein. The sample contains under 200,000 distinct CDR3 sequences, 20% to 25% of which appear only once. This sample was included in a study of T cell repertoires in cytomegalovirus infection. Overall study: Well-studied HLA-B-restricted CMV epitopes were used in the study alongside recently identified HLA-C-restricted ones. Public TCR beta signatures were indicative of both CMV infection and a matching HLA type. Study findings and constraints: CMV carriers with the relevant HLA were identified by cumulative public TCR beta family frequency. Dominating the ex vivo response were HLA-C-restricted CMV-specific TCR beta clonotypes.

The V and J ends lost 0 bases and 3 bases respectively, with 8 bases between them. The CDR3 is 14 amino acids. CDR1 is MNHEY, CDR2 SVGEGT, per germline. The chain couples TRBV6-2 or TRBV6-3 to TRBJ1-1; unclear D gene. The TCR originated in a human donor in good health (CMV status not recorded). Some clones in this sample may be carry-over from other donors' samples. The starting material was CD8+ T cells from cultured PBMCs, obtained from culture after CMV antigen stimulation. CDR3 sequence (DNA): TGTGCCAGCAGTTACTCCGGGTTGCACACTGAAGCTTTCTTT. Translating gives CASSYSGLHTEAFF.